This paragraph reports one T cell receptor beta chain. This sample was included in a study of T cells in Graves' hyperthyroidism and ophthalmopathy. Using RNA transcripts as the source, TCR beta CDR3 regions were amplified. First-round RT-PCR targeting the TCR CDR3 was performed with the HTBI primer set. Each CDR3 protein gets one entry after TCRdb re-called the multiplex PCR reads with MiXCR. The table lists 330,000 or so distinct CDR3 sequences, 15% to 20% of them singletons. Exclusion of patients followed from uncontrolled infection, other autoimmune disease, pregnancy or lactation. Clinical symptoms, serum thyroxine and TRAb, thyroid ultrasound and orbital computed tomography together formed the diagnostic basis. The sequence came from a woman in her 40s with Graves' ophthalmopathy. Sequenced: blood.

The chain's CDR3 is CASSRPGGIYEQYF. The DNA of the CDR3 is TGCGCCAGCAGCAGGCCAGGGGGGATCTACGAGCAGTACTTC. The chain combines TRBV4-1 with TRBJ2-7, with D tentatively TRBD1 (7 bases). Trimming cost V 5 bases and J 3 bases, with 14 bases left between them. The CDR3 is 14 residues long. Germline CDR1 MGHRA, CDR2 YSYEKL.